This T cell receptor beta chain was identified during a study of T cell responses to AZD1222 COVID-19 vaccine. Whole-study results and caveats: Donors were largely white British and mainly female; clonal diversity was possibly underestimated. Spike regions recognized by vaccine-associated CD4 TCRs spanned the protein, led by 160-218 and 743-854. Rises in breadth and depth of Spike-specific TCRs came after two AZD1222 doses. Seropositive status at baseline applied to only a handful of AZD1222 recipients.

To note about this clone: The antigen is undetermined.

Using immunoSEQ multiplex PCR, the repertoire was profiled, and TCRdb retains in-frame clones only, with some absent. The repertoire holds 75,000 to 100,000 clones, with about 91% as singletons. The CDR3 runs 15 residues. Trimming removed 7 bases from V and 1 base from J, with 16 bases in between. Germline CDR1 is SGHAT and CDR2 is FQNNGV. The rearrangement uses TRBV11-2 and TRBJ1-1; D gene uncertain. The sequence came from an adult in good health. The specimen was peripheral blood, collected on day 0 of MenACWY control vaccination. In DNA, the CDR3 is TGTGCCAGCACCATATTGGGTAATGAGAACACTGAAGCTTTCTTT. The encoded protein is CASTILGNENTEAFF.